The 27 T cell receptor beta chains reported below all come from one sample, sequenced in a study of post-analysis software for immune sequencing data. Study-wide results and limits: Five TRBV segments, including TRBV5-6, TRBV5-1 and TRBV20-1, were more frequent in patients than controls.

These receptors' targets are unknown. Sequencing libraries made from TCR beta cDNA carried unique molecular identifiers. Using its own MiXCR run on the PCR reads, TCRdb lists one record per CDR3 protein. This table has hundreds of thousands of distinct CDR3 sequences, approximately 59% appearing once. Sequencing used blood. The receptors originated from a girl aged 2-9 years with multiple sclerosis.

The V and J genes are TRBV5-6 and TRBJ2-3, with D possibly TRBD2 on 5 matching bases. The CDR3 extends over 15 amino acids. V lost 4 bases and J lost 2, with 14 bases in between. The V gene's germline CDR1 is SGHDT and CDR2 YYEEEE. CDR3 sequence (DNA): TGTGCCAGCAGCCCGGTAGGCGGGTCCACAGATACGCAGTATTTT. This gives the protein CASSPVGGSTDTQYF.

The CDR3 protein is CASSRPGTGGVYGYTF. The CDR3 coding sequence is TGTGCCAGCAGCCGTCCCGGGACAGGGGGCGTCTATGGCTACACCTTC. J is TRBJ1-2 and V is TRBV4-2, with TRBD1 identical over 12 bases. V lost 4 bases and J lost 4; bases outside the gene matches: 7. The germline V gene encodes CDR1 LGHNA and CDR2 YNFKEQ. This CDR3 has 16 amino acids.

This clonotype was found a few times. This chain links TRBV7-9 with TRBJ2-7; tentatively, D is TRBD1 (6 bases). Per germline, CDR1 SEHNR and CDR2 FQNEAQ (reference sequence). The CDR3 runs to 14 residues. V lost 4 bases, J lost 2 bases, and 12 bases lay in between. The CDR3 reads CASSSTGPTYEQYF. In DNA, the CDR3 is TGTGCCAGCAGCTCGACAGGCCCTACCTACGAGCAGTACTTC. The full variable domain, its missing parts supplied by reference TRBV7-9 and TRBJ2-7, is DTGVSQNPRHKITKRGQNVTFRCDPISEHNRLYWYRQTLGQGPEFLTYFQNEAQLEKSRLLSDRFSAERPKGSFSTLEIQRTEQGDSAMYLCASSSTGPTYEQYFGPGTRLTVT.

V and J are TRBV7-6 and TRBJ1-1, with TRBD1 as a possible D gene (5 bases). This CDR3 is built from 14 residues. Trimming stripped 1 base from V and 4 bases from J, with 10 bases between. Germline CDR1 and CDR2: SGHVS and FNYEAQ. The CDR3 is CASSLGTMGTEAFF. Written as DNA, the CDR3 is TGTGCCAGCAGCTTAGGGACAATGGGCACTGAAGCTTTCTTT.

The chain links TRBV7-9 to TRBJ2-2; no definite D call. Germline V gene lookup returns CDR1 SEHNR and CDR2 FQNEAQ (reference sequence). Deletions cut 3 bases from V and 0 bases from J, with 11 bases between. The CDR3 extends over 16 amino acids. As DNA, the CDR3 is TGTGCCAGCAGCTTGGCGCTTCAGACGAACACCGGGGAGCTGTTTTTT. Protein sequence: CASSLALQTNTGELFF.

The chain uses TRBV29-1 and TRBJ2-1; 8 nucleotides align to TRBD1. The CDR3 covers 14 residues. The germline V gene encodes CDR1 SQVTM and CDR2 ANQGSEA. V was pared by 4 bases and J by 4 bases, with 6 bases of the junction left unmatched. The CDR3 here is CSVGGRGPYNEQFF. CDR3 sequence (DNA): TGCAGCGTTGGGGGCAGGGGGCCTTACAATGAGCAGTTCTTC.

This chain joins TRBV27 and TRBJ2-1, with D possibly TRBD1 on 7 matching bases. V gave up 3 bases and J gave up 7 bases, with 13 bases separating them. The CDR3 is 14 residues long. Germline CDR1 reads MNHEY; CDR2 reads SMNVEV (reference sequence). The chain's CDR3 is CASSFTGAGNEQFF. The CDR3 coding sequence is TGTGCCAGCAGTTTTACAGGGGCGGGGAATGAGCAGTTCTTC.

The chain carries TRBV7-2 and TRBJ2-7; maybe TRBD1 (6 bases). V was shortened by 4 bases and J by 0 bases, with 19 bases between the two germline ends. There are 17 residues in the CDR3. Germline V gene data show CDR1 as SGHTA and CDR2 as FQGNSA. The CDR3, as DNA: TGTGCCAGCAGCTCACTACGACAGGAGACCTCCTCCTACGAGCAGTACTTC. It specifies CASSSLRQETSSYEQYF.

V gene TRBV20-1 combines with J gene TRBJ2-3; 8 bases align to TRBD1. The CDR3 has 14 residues. V was clipped by 0 bases and J by 1 base; unmatched bases: 0. CDR1 and CDR2 (germline): DFQATT, SNEGSKA (reference sequence). CDR3 bases: TGCAGTGCTAGAGAGGACAGGGGCACAGATACGCAGTATTTT. Translated: CSAREDRGTDTQYF.

This clonotype appeared a single time. The chain links TRBV13 to TRBJ1-2; D call uncertain. V lost 5 bases and J 5 bases, leaving 15 bases between the germline ends. In germline, CDR1 is PRHDT, CDR2 FYEKMQ (reference sequence). This CDR3 is built from 14 residues. The CDR3 nucleotides are TGTGCCAGCAGCCGCCGCGAAGGAACGTATGGCTACACCTTC. Amino acid sequence: CASSRREGTYGYTF.

This clonotype was counted only a few times. The gene calls are TRBV7-9 and TRBJ2-3, with D possibly being TRBD1 (5 bases). V gave up 7 bases and J gave up 4 bases, with 15 bases separating them. Germline assignment: CDR1 SEHNR and CDR2 FQNEAQ (reference sequence). The CDR3 extends over 14 amino acids. This CDR3 is CASTPDRRPDTQYF. Written as DNA, the CDR3 is TGTGCCAGCACCCCAGACAGACGACCAGATACGCAGTATTTT.

The chain combines TRBV9 with TRBJ1-6; 7 bases map to TRBD1. The ends lost 4 bases at V and 9 bases at J; junction bases unmatched: 4. CDR1 and CDR2 (germline): SGDLS, YYNGEE. This CDR3 spans 13 amino acids. Written as DNA, the CDR3 is TGTGCCAGCAGCCGGACAGGTTTTTCACCCCTCCACTTT. Its translation: CASSRTGFSPLHF.

The chain couples TRBV12-3 or TRBV12-4 to TRBJ2-7, with 9 nucleotides matching TRBD1. The CDR3 loop spans 14 amino acids. The trim removed 5 bases at V and 5 bases at J, leaving 7 bases unmatched. CDR3 region: CASSPWGQGHEQYF. In DNA form, the CDR3 reads TGTGCCAGCAGTCCGTGGGGACAGGGCCACGAGCAGTACTTC.

This clonotype was observed a handful of times. The V and J genes are TRBV29-1 and TRBJ2-1, with 7 bases that match TRBD2. Germline loops: CDR1 SQVTM, CDR2 ANQGSEA. Unmatched junction bases numbered 5, after V lost 6 bases and J lost 6 bases. CDR3 length equals 12 residues. DNA for the CDR3: TGCAGCGTAAATGGGGGGGTCAATGAGCAGTTCTTC. Its translation is CSVNGGVNEQFF.

A note on this clonotype: Germline is not matched at one junction end, which may reflect a read error. The rearrangement uses TRBV7-6 and TRBJ2-5; the match to TRBD1 covers 9 bases. This CDR3 has 16 residues. Germline CDR1 is SGHVS and CDR2 is FNYEAQ. CDR3 nucleotides: TGTGCCAGCAGCTTAGCGTCCGGGACAGGGAACACTGGGCAGTACTTT. Residues: CASSLASGTGNTGQYF.

The chain recombines TRBV9 with TRBJ2-1, with 7 nucleotides matching TRBD2. Germline trimming cut 4 bases from V and 4 bases from J; bases unmatched to any gene: 8. This CDR3 contains 15 residues. Germline V gives CDR1 SGDLS, CDR2 YYNGEE. CDR3 sequence (DNA): TGTGCCAGCAGCTTGGGAGGGGCTAAATACAATGAGCAGTTCTTC. Its translation is CASSLGGAKYNEQFF.

This clonotype showed up just a few times. The V and J genes are TRBV20-1 and TRBJ1-2; D is undetermined. Trimming took 4 bases from V and 4 from J, leaving 10 bases between them. Germline V gene lookup returns CDR1 DFQATT and CDR2 SNEGSKA (reference sequence). The CDR3 covers 12 residues. CDR3 region: CSAKAGVYGYTF. CDR3 sequence (DNA): TGCAGTGCTAAGGCGGGAGTCTATGGCTACACCTTC.

The chain employs TRBV10-3 and TRBJ2-7; 9 bases map to TRBD1. The J call is uncertain, as TRBJ2-1 better fits the DNA end. The CDR3 loop spans 16 amino acids. CDR1 and CDR2 (germline): ENHRY, SYGVKD. CDR3 in DNA: TGTGCCATCAGTGACCCCAGGACAGGGGCGTACAATGAGCAGTTCTTC. Translation: CAISDPRTGAYNEQFF.

This sequence joins TRBV29-1 and TRBJ2-1, with D uncertain. Germline loops: CDR1 SQVTM, CDR2 ANQGSEA. V was clipped by 5 bases and J by 4 bases, with 15 bases between them. The CDR3 totals 14 residues. CDR3 residues: CSVPGPTNYNEQFF. The CDR3 nucleotides read TGCAGCGTTCCAGGCCCAACCAATTACAATGAGCAGTTCTTC.

The genes are TRBV7-9 and TRBJ2-2, with 9 bases aligning to TRBD1. From germline, CDR1 is SEHNR and CDR2 FQNEAQ (reference sequence). With 5 bases clipped from V and 1 base from J, the junction kept 8 bases outside the gene matches. CDR3 length equals 17 residues. The CDR3 DNA sequence: TGTGCCAGCAGCAGACCAGGGACAGGGTTGAACACCGGGGAGCTGTTTTTT. It is translated as CASSRPGTGLNTGELFF.

This clonotype was seen a handful of times. The chain has TRBV11-2 and TRBJ2-1; D is possibly TRBD1 (6 bases). CDR3 size: 16 residues. V was clipped by 1 base and J by 4 bases, with 14 bases between them. From germline, CDR1 is SGHAT and CDR2 FQNNGV. CDR3 sequence: CASSLGRQGLYNEQFF. CDR3 DNA sequence: TGTGCCAGCAGCTTAGGTCGGCAGGGGCTGTACAATGAGCAGTTCTTC.

V usage is TRBV29-1 and J usage is TRBJ2-1; 9 bases match TRBD2. With 1 base clipped from V and 5 bases from J, the junction kept 6 bases outside the gene matches. The germline gives CDR1 SQVTM, CDR2 ANQGSEA. The CDR3 covers 15 residues. DNA for the CDR3: TGCAGCGTTGAAGGGTTAGCGGGAGTCAACAATGAGCAGTTCTTC. Translation: CSVEGLAGVNNEQFF.

This clonotype was found a few times. This chain uses TRBV6-5 with TRBJ2-1; D is unclear. V lost 5 bases and J 10 bases, leaving 21 bases between the germline ends. The CDR3 contains 15 residues. Germline CDR1 is MNHEY and CDR2 is SVGAGI. Here the CDR3 reads CASSHRGPTQGEQFF. CDR3 sequence (DNA): TGTGCCAGCAGTCACCGTGGACCGACCCAAGGGGAGCAGTTCTTC.

This clonotype was detected only a few times. The chain couples TRBV10-3 to TRBJ2-7; 9 positions agree with TRBD2. Germline V gene lookup returns CDR1 ENHRY and CDR2 SYGVKD. V trimming: 5 bases; J trimming: 2 bases; junction bases outside the gene matches: 10. The CDR3 is made up of 16 amino acids. CDR3 DNA sequence: TGTGCCATCAGTACCCCTACCAGCGGGAGGACCTACGAGCAGTACTTC. It translates to CAISTPTSGRTYEQYF.

CDR3 nucleotides: TGCAGCGTGAACAGGGTACTCACCGGGGAGCTGTTTTTT. This gives the protein CSVNRVLTGELFF. V and J are TRBV20-1 and TRBJ2-2, with D possibly matching TRBD1 (6 bases). The germline V gene has CDR1 DFQATT and CDR2 SNEGSKA (reference sequence). This CDR3 is built from 13 residues.

The rearrangement joins TRBV10-3 to TRBJ2-1, with D possibly being TRBD2 (5 bases). Trimming took off 3 bases at V and 7 bases at J, with 13 bases between the two ends. The germline V gene encodes CDR1 ENHRY and CDR2 SYGVKD. The CDR3 runs 14 residues. CDR3 nucleotide sequence: TGTGCCATCAGTGACCGAGGGCCCTCAAATGAGCAGTTCTTC. It translates to CAISDRGPSNEQFF.

The rearrangement joins TRBV19 to TRBJ1-5; D might be TRBD1 (5 bases). V was pared by 8 bases and J by 5 bases, with 22 bases between. CDR1 LNHDA and CDR2 SQIVND come from the germline V gene (reference sequence). This CDR3 spans 16 amino acids. The CDR3 DNA is TGTGCCAGTCGAATCCCCGGGGCAGGCGTACATCAGCCCCAGCATTTT. Translation: CASRIPGAGVHQPQHF.